The present TCR beta chain was sequenced within a study of T-cell reconstitution after alpha-beta-depleted transplantation in children (dated by TCRdb to 2016 to 2018). Turning to the overall study: The study quantitatively tracked T-cell immune reconstitution after TCRalphabeta/CD19-depleted allogeneic hematopoietic cell transplantation in children using TCR repertoire profiling.

Relative to germline, V is 6 bases shorter and J is 0 bases shorter, with 11 bases between their ends. Counted from cysteine to phenylalanine, this CDR3 has 14 amino acids. Only the CDR3 DNA is retained, 42 bases long and in frame from the first base. The germline V gene (reference sequence) supplies CDR1 LGHDT and CDR2 YNNKEL. Libraries were built with PCR. Instrument used: Illumina HiSeq 2500. To normalize quantification of the TCRbeta repertoire, the TCR libraries were built with molecular barcoding that relied on unique molecular identifiers. Starting from the raw public reads, TCRdb applied fastp trimming at Q25, assembled clones with MiXCR and retained in-frame beta chains. Each entry merges the rows of one CDR3 protein and shows their most common DNA and genes. This sample has approximately 83,000 distinct CDR3 sequences in its table, and less than 15% of those were observed once. The ten largest clones add up to approximately 13% of the sample.

This clonotype was observed at least ten times. No antigen is known for it. No qualities accompany the bases; no much larger clone lies one base away. The chain uses TRBV3-1 and TRBJ1-1, with no reliable assignment of the D segment. Sequencing was performed on PBMCs from the stem cell graft donor, taken from the stem cell graft. The receptor was derived from a human donor who donated a stem cell graft to a child with inherited bone marrow failure. The CDR3 protein sequence reads: CASSRTTVNTEAFF. In nucleotide form, the sequence is TGTGCCAGCAGTCGTACCACCGTGAACACTGAAGCTTTCTTT.